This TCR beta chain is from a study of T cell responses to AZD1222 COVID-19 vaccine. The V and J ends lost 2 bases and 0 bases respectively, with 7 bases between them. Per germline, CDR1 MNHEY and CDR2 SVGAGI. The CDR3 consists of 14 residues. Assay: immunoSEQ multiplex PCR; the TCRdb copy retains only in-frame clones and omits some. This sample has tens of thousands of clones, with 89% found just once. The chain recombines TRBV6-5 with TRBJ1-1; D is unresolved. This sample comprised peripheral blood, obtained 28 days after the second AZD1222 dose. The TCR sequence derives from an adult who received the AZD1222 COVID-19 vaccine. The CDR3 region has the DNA TGTGCCAGCAGTTACGGGAATATGAACACTGAAGCTTTCTTT. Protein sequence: CASSYGNMNTEAFF.